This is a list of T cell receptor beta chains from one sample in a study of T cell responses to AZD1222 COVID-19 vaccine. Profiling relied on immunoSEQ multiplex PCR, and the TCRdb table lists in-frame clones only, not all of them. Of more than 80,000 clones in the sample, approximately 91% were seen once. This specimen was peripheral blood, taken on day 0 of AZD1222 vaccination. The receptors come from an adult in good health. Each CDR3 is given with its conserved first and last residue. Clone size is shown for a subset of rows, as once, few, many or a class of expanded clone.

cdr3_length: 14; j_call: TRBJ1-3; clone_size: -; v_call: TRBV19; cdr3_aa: CASSIGTARNTIYF
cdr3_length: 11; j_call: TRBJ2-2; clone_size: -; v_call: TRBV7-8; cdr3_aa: CASSPQGELFF
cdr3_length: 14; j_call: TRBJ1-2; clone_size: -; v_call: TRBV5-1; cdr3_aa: CASSLDSAARGYTF
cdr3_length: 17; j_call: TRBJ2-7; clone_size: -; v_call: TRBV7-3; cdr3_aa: CASSLTRAGEKSYEQYF
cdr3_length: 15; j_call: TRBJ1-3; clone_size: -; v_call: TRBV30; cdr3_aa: CAWSVYRGLRNTIYF
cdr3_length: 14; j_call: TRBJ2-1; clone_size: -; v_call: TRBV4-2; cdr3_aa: CASSSQDRANEQFF
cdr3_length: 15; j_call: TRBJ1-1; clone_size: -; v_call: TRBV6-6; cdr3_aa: CASSFSGAGGTEAFF
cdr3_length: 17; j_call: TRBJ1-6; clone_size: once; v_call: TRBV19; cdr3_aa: CASSRTWRSSYNSPLHF
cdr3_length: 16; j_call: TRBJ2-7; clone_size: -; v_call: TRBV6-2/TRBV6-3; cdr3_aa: CASSSAGTSGGYEQYF
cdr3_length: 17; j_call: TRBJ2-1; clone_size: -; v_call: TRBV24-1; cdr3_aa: CATSDPTSERGVNEQFF
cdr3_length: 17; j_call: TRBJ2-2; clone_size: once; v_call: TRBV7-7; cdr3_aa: CASSWLPSGGNTGELFF
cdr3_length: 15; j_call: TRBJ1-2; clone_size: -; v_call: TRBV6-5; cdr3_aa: CASSPSTGANYGYTF
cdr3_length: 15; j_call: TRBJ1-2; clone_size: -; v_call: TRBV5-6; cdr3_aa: CASRHLSRGNYGYTF
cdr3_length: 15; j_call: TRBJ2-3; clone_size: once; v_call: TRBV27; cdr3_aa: CATQTGFTSTDTQYF
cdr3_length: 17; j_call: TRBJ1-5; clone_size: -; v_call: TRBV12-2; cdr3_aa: CASRLQSSSGGNQPQHF
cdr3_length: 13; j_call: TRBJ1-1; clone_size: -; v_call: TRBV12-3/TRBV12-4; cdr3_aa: CASGVTAHTEAFF
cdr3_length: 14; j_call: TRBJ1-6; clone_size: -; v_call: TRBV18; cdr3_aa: CASSPQGADSPLHF
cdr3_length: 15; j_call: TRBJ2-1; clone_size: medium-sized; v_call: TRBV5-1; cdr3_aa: CASSSEPGTSGGQFF
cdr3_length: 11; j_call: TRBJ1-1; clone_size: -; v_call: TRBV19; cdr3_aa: CASVMQGRAFF
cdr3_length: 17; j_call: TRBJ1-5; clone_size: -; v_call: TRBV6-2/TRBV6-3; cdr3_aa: CASSPLYLTGSNQPQHF
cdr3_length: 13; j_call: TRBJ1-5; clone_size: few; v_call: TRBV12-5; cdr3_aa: CASGLARDQPQHF
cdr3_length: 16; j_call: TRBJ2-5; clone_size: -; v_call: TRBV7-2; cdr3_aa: CASSRSGGLLQETQYF
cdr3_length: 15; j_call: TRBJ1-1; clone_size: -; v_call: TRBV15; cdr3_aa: CATSRGAGLNTEAFF
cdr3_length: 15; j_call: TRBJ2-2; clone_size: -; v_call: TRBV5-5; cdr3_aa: CASSFYRVDTGELFF
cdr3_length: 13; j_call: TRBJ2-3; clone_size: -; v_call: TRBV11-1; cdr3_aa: CASGLVIADTQYF
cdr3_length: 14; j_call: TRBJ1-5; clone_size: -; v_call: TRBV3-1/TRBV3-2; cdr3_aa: CASTQSGADQPQHF
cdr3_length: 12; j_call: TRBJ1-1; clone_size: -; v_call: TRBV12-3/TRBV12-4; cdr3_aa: CASSPRFKEAFF
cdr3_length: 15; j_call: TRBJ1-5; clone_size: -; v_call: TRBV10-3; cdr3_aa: CAISEEGGNNQPQHF
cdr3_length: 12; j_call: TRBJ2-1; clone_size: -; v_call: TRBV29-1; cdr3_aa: CSSRQGDNEQFF
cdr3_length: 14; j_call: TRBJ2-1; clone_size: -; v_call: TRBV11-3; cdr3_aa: CASSLLGQYNEQFF
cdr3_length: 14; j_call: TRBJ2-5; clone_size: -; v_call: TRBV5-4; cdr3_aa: CASSRPWPQETQYF
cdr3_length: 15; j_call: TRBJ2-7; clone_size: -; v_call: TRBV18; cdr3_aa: CASSPPSRISYEQYF
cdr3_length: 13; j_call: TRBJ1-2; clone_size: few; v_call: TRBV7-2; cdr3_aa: CASRNQGANGYTF
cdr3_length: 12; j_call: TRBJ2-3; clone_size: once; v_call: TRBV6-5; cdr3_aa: CASSHIPDTQYF
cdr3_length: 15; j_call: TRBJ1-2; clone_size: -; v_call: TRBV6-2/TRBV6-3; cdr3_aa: CASSFPQGADSGYTF
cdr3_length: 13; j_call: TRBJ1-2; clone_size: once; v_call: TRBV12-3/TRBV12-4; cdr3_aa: CASSPGQKDGYTF
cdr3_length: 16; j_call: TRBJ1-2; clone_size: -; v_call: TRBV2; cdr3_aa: CASSESGQASLYGYTF
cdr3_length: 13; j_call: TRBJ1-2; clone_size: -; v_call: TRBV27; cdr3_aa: CASSPRRMYGYTF
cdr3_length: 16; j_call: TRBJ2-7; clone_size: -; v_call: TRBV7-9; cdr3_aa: CASSSEPGKSSYEQYF
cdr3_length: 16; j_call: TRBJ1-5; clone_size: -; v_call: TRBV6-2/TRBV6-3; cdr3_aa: CASSSTGSSPNQPQHF
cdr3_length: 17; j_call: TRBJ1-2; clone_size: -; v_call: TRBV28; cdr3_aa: CASSFFPGTGANYGYTF
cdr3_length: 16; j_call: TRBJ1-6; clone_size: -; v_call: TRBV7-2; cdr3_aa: CASSLASGGRNSPLHF
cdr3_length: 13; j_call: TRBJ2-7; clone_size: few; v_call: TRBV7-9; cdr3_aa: CASSTRLSYEQYF
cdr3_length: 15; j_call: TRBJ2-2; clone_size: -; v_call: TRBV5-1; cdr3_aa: CASSLSPSNTGELFF
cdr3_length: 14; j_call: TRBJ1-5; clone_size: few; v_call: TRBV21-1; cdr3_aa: CASSQLDRNQPQHF
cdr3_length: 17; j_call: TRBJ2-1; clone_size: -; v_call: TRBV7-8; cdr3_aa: CASSSTQGLAGYNEQFF
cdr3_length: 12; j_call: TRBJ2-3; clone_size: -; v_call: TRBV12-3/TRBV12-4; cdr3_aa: CASSLVTDTQYF
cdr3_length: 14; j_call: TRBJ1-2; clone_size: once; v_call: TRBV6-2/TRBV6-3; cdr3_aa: CASSYGGQGRRYTF
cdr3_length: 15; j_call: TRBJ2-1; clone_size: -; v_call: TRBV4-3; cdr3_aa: CASSQEPGPNRLQFF
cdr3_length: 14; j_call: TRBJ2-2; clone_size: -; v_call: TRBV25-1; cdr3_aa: CASSVTGGTGELFF
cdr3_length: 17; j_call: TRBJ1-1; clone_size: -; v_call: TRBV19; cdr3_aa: CASSIDRLGTGKTEAFF